Sequencing of this TCR beta chain was carried out in a study of T cells in Graves' hyperthyroidism and ophthalmopathy. In patients aged 18 to 65, hyperthyroidism was newly diagnosed, with duration under 2 months. The source of the PBMCs was about 10 ml of fresh peripheral blood. The investigators amplified TCR beta CDR3 regions from RNA transcripts. TCR CDR3 underwent first-round RT-PCR with the HTBI primer set. In TCRdb, the multiplex PCR reads were re-called with MiXCR into one record per CDR3 protein. The data show fewer than 650,000 distinct CDR3 sequences, approximately 13% seen once. Study findings and constraints: Expanded thyroid clonotypes (above 0.001) were mostly also found in blood.

At least ten counts were recorded for this clonotype. What it recognizes is unknown. The J segment lost 6 bases and the V segment lost 3 bases, leaving 6 bases of the junction unmatched. This CDR3 is 13 amino acids long. The germline gives CDR1 DFQATT, CDR2 SNEGSKA (reference sequence). This TCR derives from a woman in her 30s with Graves' hyperthyroidism that later progressed to Graves' ophthalmopathy. Source material: blood. The chain uses TRBV20-1 and TRBJ1-2; 8 nucleotides align to TRBD1. The CDR3 DNA is TGCAGTGCTAGGGGGACAGGTGACCATGGCTACACCTTC. This codes for CSARGTGDHGYTF.